Presented here are 30 T cell receptor beta chains from one specimen sequenced in a study of beta chain features in type 1 diabetes. Expressed TCRB transcripts were sequenced because the isolated RNA had all been reverse transcribed beforehand. TCRdb's table, derived via immunoSEQ multiplex PCR, lists solely in-frame clones and lacks some. The sample yields about 470,000 clones, approximately 30% seen once. The sequenced sample was naive CD4+ T cells from blood. The receptors originated from a young man in good health.

As regards this clone: Other nucleotide sequences in the sample specify the same CDR3. V and J are TRBV6-5 and TRBJ2-3; no definite D call. This CDR3 is built from 13 residues. Germline V gene sequence: CDR1 MNHEY, CDR2 SVGAGI. V lost 6 bases to trimming and J lost 1 base, with 8 bases between them. CDR3 sequence: CASRPSGTDTQYF. CDR3 bases: TGTGCCAGCAGACCCTCCGGCACAGATACGCAGTATTTT.

This clone turned up a few times. The rearrangement joins TRBV30 to TRBJ2-7, with TRBD1 as a possible D gene (5 bases). V gave up 4 bases and J gave up 0 bases, with 10 bases separating them. The CDR3 runs to 13 residues. CDR1 and CDR2 (germline): GTSNPN, SVGIG (reference sequence). The CDR3 DNA is TGTGCCTGGACAGGGATAAGCTCCTACGAGCAGTACTTC. Translated, it gives CAWTGISSYEQYF.

Points on this clone: The sample contains more than one DNA sequence encoding this CDR3. The chain recombines TRBV28 with TRBJ2-3, with D unresolved. V was clipped by 4 bases and J by 2 bases, with 1 base between them. The V gene's germline CDR1 is MDHEN and CDR2 SYDVKM. This CDR3 is built from 11 residues. CDR3 residues: CASSSTDTQYF. For the CDR3, the DNA is TGTGCCAGCAGTTCCACAGATACGCAGTATTTT. The whole variable domain, remainder taken from reference TRBV28 and TRBJ2-3, is DVKVTQSSRYLVKRTGEKVFLECVQDMDHENMFWYRQDPGLGLRLIYFSYDVKMKEKGDIPEGYSVSREKKERFSLILESASTNQTSMYLCASSSTDTQYFGPGTRLTVL.

CDR3 residues: CASSLVSSGQETQYF. CDR3 DNA sequence: TGTGCCAGCAGCTTAGTCTCTAGCGGGCAAGAGACCCAGTACTTC. The chain is built from TRBV7-9 and TRBJ2-5; 8 bases agree with TRBD2. The germline V gene encodes CDR1 SEHNR and CDR2 FQNEAQ (reference sequence). CDR3 size: 15 residues. V shed 1 base and J 2 bases; nucleotides not matched to a gene: 3.

The gene calls are TRBV30 and TRBJ2-6; no reliable D call. Trimming removed 7 bases from V and 4 bases from J, with 11 bases in between. Germline CDR1 is GTSNPN and CDR2 is SVGIG (reference sequence). CDR3 size: 13 residues. CDR3: CASVIRGANVLTF. CDR3 coding DNA: TGTGCCTCGGTAATAAGGGGGGCCAACGTCCTGACTTTC.

This clone was observed a handful of times. This chain links TRBV29-1 with TRBJ2-1; 7 bases are a match to TRBD2. Unmatched junction bases numbered 11, after V lost 4 bases and J lost 8 bases. CDR3 length equals 14 residues. Germline CDR1 is SQVTM and CDR2 is ANQGSEA. The DNA for the CDR3 is TGCAGCGTTGGTCTAGCGGCCTCCTTTGATGAGCAGTTCTTC. Amino acid sequence: CSVGLAASFDEQFF.

This clone was seen only a few times. At the DNA level, this CDR3 is encoded by other sequences in the same sample as well. The V gene is TRBV25-1, the J gene TRBJ1-2, with a weak D call TRBD1 (5 bases). V was cut by 1 base and J by 8 bases, with 11 bases left in between. Germline-derived CDR1 and CDR2 are MGHDK and SYGVNS. The CDR3 runs to 13 residues. This chain's CDR3 is CASSEWSRAGYTF. The CDR3 nucleotides read TGTGCCAGCAGTGAATGGAGCAGGGCGGGCTACACCTTC.

This clone appeared a few times. The chain links TRBV30 to TRBJ2-3, with 8 bases that match TRBD1. Looked up from germline, CDR1 is GTSNPN and CDR2 is SVGIG (reference sequence). Unmatched junction bases numbered 2, after V lost 0 bases and J lost 0 bases. The CDR3 runs to 15 residues. This chain's CDR3 is CAWSVNRGSTDTQYF. The CDR3 DNA reads as TGTGCCTGGAGTGTAAACAGGGGGAGCACAGATACGCAGTATTTT.

V and J are TRBV9 and TRBJ2-3; possible D gene TRBD1, 5 bases. Germline lookup yields CDR1 SGDLS and CDR2 YYNGEE. V was trimmed by 3 bases and J by 6 bases, leaving 14 bases between them. The CDR3 spans 14 residues. CDR3 DNA: TGTGCCAGCAGCGCGTCTCCAGGGAAGGATACGCAGTATTTT. It yields the protein CASSASPGKDTQYF.

This clone turned up a few times. The CDR3, as DNA: TGTGCCTGGAGTGTACTATGGGGATTGAACGAGCAGTACTTC. Protein: CAWSVLWGLNEQYF. This chain connects TRBV30 to TRBJ2-7, with D unclear. Germline-derived CDR1 and CDR2 are GTSNPN and SVGIG (reference sequence). This CDR3 contains 14 residues. V dropped 0 bases and J dropped 5 bases, with 14 bases sitting between them.

This clone was seen more than once but under ten times. V is TRBV25-1 and J is TRBJ2-1, with D perhaps TRBD1 or TRBD2 (6 bases each). CDR1 is MGHDK, CDR2 SYGVNS, per germline. With 0 bases removed from V and 3 bases from J, the gap between germline ends came to 9 bases. The CDR3 is 15 residues long. CDR3 sequence: CASSEYRGGYNEQFF. The CDR3 nucleotides are TGTGCCAGCAGTGAATACAGGGGAGGCTACAATGAGCAGTTCTTC.

The chain is built from TRBV1 and TRBJ1-1. TRBV1 constitutes a pseudogene. The CDR3 is 13 amino acids. The CDR3 DNA sequence: TGCACCAGCAGCCTCGCGGCGGCCGCTGAAGCTTTCTTT. Residues: CTSSLAAAAEAFF.

V gene TRBV2 combines with J gene TRBJ2-7; no definite D call. This CDR3 region has 11 residues. From germline, CDR1 is SNHLY and CDR2 FYNNEI. The V gene lost 5 bases and the J gene lost 3 bases, with 5 bases spanning the gap. CDR3 amino acids: CASSTVYEQYF. The CDR3 DNA sequence: TGTGCCAGCAGTACGGTCTACGAGCAGTACTTC.

This clone was seen a few times. V gene TRBV7-2 combines with J gene TRBJ2-1, with unresolved D. The CDR3 consists of 15 residues. V gave up 5 bases and J gave up 5 bases, with 16 bases separating them. From germline, CDR1 is SGHTA and CDR2 FQGNSA. The CDR3 nucleotides read TGTGCCAGCAGCCCAAGGGTGGCGGCCCACAATGAGCAGTTCTTC. It yields the protein CASSPRVAAHNEQFF.

This clone was picked up a small number of times. This sample includes further DNA sequences coding for the same CDR3. J is TRBJ1-2 and V is TRBV29-1; D is perhaps TRBD1 (5 bases). Per germline, CDR1 SQVTM and CDR2 ANQGSEA. V dropped 3 bases and J dropped 0 bases, with 8 bases sitting between them. This CDR3 is 13 amino acids long. The CDR3: CSVETAANYGYTF. The DNA of the CDR3 is TGCAGCGTTGAGACAGCTGCTAACTATGGCTACACCTTC.

The rearrangement uses TRBV2 and TRBJ2-7, with D uncertain. The CDR3 extends over 14 amino acids. Germline lookup yields CDR1 SNHLY and CDR2 FYNNEI. Trimming cost V 7 bases and J 0 bases, with 13 bases left between them. CDR3 bases: TGTGCCAGCAAACTCCGGTGGGCCTCCTACGAGCAGTACTTC. It encodes CASKLRWASYEQYF.

V is TRBV7-9 and J is TRBJ2-3; D is perhaps TRBD2 (6 bases). This CDR3 comprises 18 residues. Germline CDR1 SEHNR, CDR2 FQNEAQ (reference sequence). Trimming took off 1 base at V and 1 base at J, with 18 bases between the two ends. The DNA of the CDR3 is TGTGCCAGCAGCTTAGGTCGGATGGGGAGGATTCGCACAGATACGCAGTATTTT. Residues: CASSLGRMGRIRTDTQYF.

This clone was recorded a few times. This chain links TRBV7-2 with TRBJ1-2, with D unclear. Per germline, CDR1 SGHTA and CDR2 FQGNSA. The CDR3 runs to 14 residues. Trimming removed 0 bases at V and 8 bases at J, with 13 bases between. The CDR3 sequence is CASSLAGSSIGYTF. As DNA, the CDR3 is TGTGCCAGCAGCTTAGCAGGCAGCTCGATCGGCTACACCTTC.

This clone turned up a few times. The chain couples TRBV7-2 to TRBJ2-2, with 7 nucleotides matching TRBD2. Germline loops: CDR1 SGHTA, CDR2 FQGNSA. With V trimmed by 4 bases and J by 0 bases, 5 bases remained unmatched. The CDR3 sequence is 16 residues long. The CDR3 coding sequence is TGTGCCAGCAGCTCACTAGCGCTGACGAACACCGGGGAGCTGTTTTTT. This codes for CASSSLALTNTGELFF.

The chain has TRBV11-2 and TRBJ1-2; no clear D. Germline V gene lookup returns CDR1 SGHAT and CDR2 FQNNGV. V was cut by 1 base and J by 7 bases, with 10 bases left in between. The CDR3 totals 13 residues. CDR3 in DNA: TGTGCCAGCAGCTTAGCGCGGAGGGCTGGCTACACCTTC. It encodes CASSLARRAGYTF. Based on the CDR3 plus reference TRBV11-2 and TRBJ1-2, the full variable domain is EAGVAQSPRYKIIEKRQSVAFWCNPISGHATLYWYQQILGQGPKLLIQFQNNGVVDDSQLPKDRFSAERLKGVDSTLKIQPAKLEDSAVYLCASSLARRAGYTFGSGTRLTVV.

The chain couples TRBV4-2 to TRBJ2-7; D unclear. Germline lookup yields CDR1 LGHNA and CDR2 YNFKEQ. The CDR3 has 14 residues. Deletions cut 0 bases from V and 2 bases from J, with 8 bases between. The CDR3 region is CASSQDTLTYEQYF. The CDR3 DNA follows: TGTGCCAGCAGCCAAGATACCCTCACCTACGAGCAGTACTTC.

The chain couples TRBV15 to TRBJ2-3, with D possibly TRBD1 on 6 matching bases. The CDR3 loop spans 17 amino acids. Trimming removed 5 bases at V and 5 bases at J, with 23 bases between. Germline CDR1 and CDR2: LNHNV and YYDKDF (reference sequence). This CDR3 reads CATSGFRDKIPGDTQYF. DNA of the CDR3: TGTGCCACCAGCGGTTTCCGGGACAAAATACCGGGAGATACGCAGTATTTT.

This clone has just a few counts. The rearrangement links TRBV5-1 to TRBJ2-1, with 7 bases lining up with TRBD2. The CDR3 has 16 amino acids. Germline V gene sequence: CDR1 SGHRS, CDR2 YFSETQ. The trim removed 0 bases at V and 8 bases at J, leaving 11 bases unmatched. The CDR3 DNA reads TGCGCCAGCAGCTTGGTCTCGGCGGGGGAGATGGATGAGCAGTTCTTC. Translated: CASSLVSAGEMDEQFF.

The chain couples TRBV21-1 to TRBJ1-2; the DNA was not compared with TRBD1, the D call given in the table. TRBV21-1 is a pseudogene segment. The CDR3 covers 15 residues. Here the CDR3 DNA reads TGTGCCAGCAGCAAAGCCAGGGTAAAGAGCTATGGCTACACCTTC. Translated, it gives CASSKARVKSYGYTF.

V is TRBV29-1 and J is TRBJ1-1; 9 nucleotides agree with TRBD1. CDR1 SQVTM and CDR2 ANQGSEA come from the germline V gene. The CDR3 consists of 17 residues. V was clipped by 4 bases and J by 4 bases; unmatched bases: 16. DNA for the CDR3: TGCAGCGTTGGTATCAACAGGGGGCTACTATCTAGCACTGAAGCTTTCTTT. This encodes CSVGINRGLLSSTEAFF.

The chain joins TRBV4-2 to TRBJ1-2; TRBD1 aligns across 7 bases. This CDR3 has 15 amino acids. Looked up from germline, CDR1 is LGHNA and CDR2 is YNFKEQ. J was trimmed by 7 bases and V by 3 bases; bases with no gene match: 11. The CDR3 DNA follows: TGTGCCAGCAGCCACTCAGACAGGGCTTCTCCTGGCTACACCTTC. It codes for CASSHSDRASPGYTF.

This clone was counted only a few times. V gene TRBV2 combines with J gene TRBJ2-5; 10 bases match TRBD2. The junction had 6 bases not matched to a gene; V was cut back by 3 bases and J by 5 bases. The CDR3 has 15 amino acids. Germline V CDR1 and CDR2: SNHLY, FYNNEI. The chain's CDR3 is CASSDPAGGDETQYF. The DNA of the CDR3 is TGTGCCAGCAGTGACCCAGCGGGAGGGGATGAGACCCAGTACTTC.

This clone was seen a handful of times. The chain recombines TRBV9 with TRBJ2-1; 9 positions agree with TRBD1. There are 13 residues in the CDR3. Germline CDR1 SGDLS, CDR2 YYNGEE. V dropped 3 bases and J dropped 16; count of bases not matched to a gene: 11. The CDR3 DNA reads TGTGCCAGCAGCGCGACAACCGGGACAGGGAACTTCTTC. Amino acids: CASSATTGTGNFF.

A few counts support this clone. The rearrangement uses TRBV5-1 and TRBJ2-5; D unresolved. V shed 9 bases and J shed 7 bases, with 4 bases lying between them. The CDR3 has 8 residues. Germline V lookup: CDR1 SGHRS, CDR2 YFSETQ. Here the CDR3 reads CAKGTQYF. The CDR3 nucleotides are TGCGCCAAGGGGACCCAGTACTTC.

The chain uses TRBV7-9 and TRBJ1-1, with D tentatively TRBD1 (6 bases). Germline CDR1 and CDR2: SEHNR and FQNEAQ (reference sequence). Trimming cost V 5 bases and J 6 bases, with 10 bases left between them. This CDR3 spans 12 amino acids. CDR3 sequence: CASSDRSSEAFF. The CDR3 DNA sequence: TGTGCCAGCAGCGACAGGAGTTCTGAAGCTTTCTTT.